This is a list of T cell receptor beta chains from one sample in a study of blood T cell repertoires in COVID-19. The data were produced by immunoSEQ multiplex PCR, yet TCRdb's version contains in-frame clones alone and is incomplete. The repertoire holds some 170,000 clones, about 87% seen once, with 3% to 4.5% in the top ten. The sequencing sample was made of peripheral blood. Source of these receptors: a woman in her sixties or seventies who had recovered from COVID-19. The conserved cysteine and the conserved F or W are not part of the CDR3 here. For some rows the clone size is stated as once, few or many, or as a class when expanded; others skip it.

TRBV5-8 - ASSRQGDGYT
TRBV3-1/TRBV3-2 few ASSQEGGNIQY
TRBV27 - ASSLNADYTGELF
TRBV2 - ASREGEGYT
TRBV29-1 - SVEDLQGAKLF
TRBV24-1 - ATSDTSGGSYNEQF
TRBV6-5 - ASRTELNTEAF
TRBV28 - ASSSSGATEETQY
TRBV5-1 - ASSPLADSGGELF
TRBV28 - ASRSEIPGAF
TRBV19 - ASARQGTGEKLF
TRBV7-6 - ASSSALERADTGELF
TRBV4-1 - ASARLGPGSDTQY
TRBV3-1/TRBV3-2 - ASSPDRGYQPQH
TRBV5-1 - ATRRDMGEAF
TRBV28 once ASSLRAEAF
TRBV29-1 - SVERGPTEAF
TRBV7-9 - ASSPAGVWNTEAF
TRBV5-1 - ASSLVRQVGVDEQF
TRBV6-1 - ASSDRSRGHGYT
TRBV4-3 - ASSQDRFSGNTIY
TRBV4-1 - ASSQGVSRGREEKLF
TRBV6-4 - ASTKEHRNTGELF
TRBV28 - ASRLQGSTYEQY
TRBV27 - ASSAFQGGGTDTQY
TRBV10-3 - AISDPGKTYEQY
TRBV27 few ASSDLGLAGFETQY
TRBV30 - AWSDTGQETQY
TRBV7-3 - ASRKQGGSELADTQY
TRBV28 few ASSLGGTGSGNTIY
TRBV18 - ASSPPRESSSYNSPLH
TRBV11-2 once ASGASYNEQF
TRBV2 - ASSETGQPQH
TRBV10-2 - ASSESSAQGAYEQY
TRBV20-1 - SASTRQGNTGELF
TRBV2 - ASRFDELGRDEQY
TRBV3-1/TRBV3-2 - ASSRGTSGQETQY
TRBV6-1 - ASSELAGSNNEQF